Listed below are T cell receptor beta chains from one sample, sequenced in a study of T-cell memory formation after mild COVID-19. MiXCR was run by TCRdb on the 5' RACE reads, yielding one entry per CDR3 protein. This sample yields hundreds of thousands of distinct CDR3 sequences, of which under 30% are seen a single time; roughly 13% belongs to the top ten. What was sequenced was PBMCs or a T cell subset sorted from them (not recorded which). These receptors were taken from an adult woman who had mild COVID-19 (a few samples of this study predate the infection). Cell type and time point are not known. Each CDR3 is given with its conserved first and last residue. Fields, in order: clone size, V gene, D gene, J gene, CDR3 DNA, CDR3 protein. D genes are given only for firm matches. The size of a clone is reported for some rows only, either as once, few or many, or as a class for expanded clones.

clone size: NA
V gene: TRBV4-1
D gene: NA
J gene: TRBJ2-7
CDR3 DNA: TGCGCCAGCAGCCAAGAGCTAGCCTACGAGCAGTACTTC
CDR3 protein: CASSQELAYEQYF

clone size: NA
V gene: TRBV19
D gene: NA
J gene: TRBJ2-2
CDR3 DNA: TGTGCCAGTAGTAAGGGGAGCGGGGAGCTGTTTTTT
CDR3 protein: CASSKGSGELFF

clone size: many
V gene: TRBV29-1
D gene: NA
J gene: TRBJ2-1
CDR3 DNA: TGCAGCGTTGGGACAGTCAGCTCCTACAATGAGCAGTTCTTC
CDR3 protein: CSVGTVSSYNEQFF

clone size: NA
V gene: TRBV7-6
D gene: NA
J gene: TRBJ2-1
CDR3 DNA: TGTGCCAGCCGGGACCCGAGCTCCTACAATGAGCAGTTCTTC
CDR3 protein: CASRDPSSYNEQFF

clone size: few
V gene: TRBV24-1
D gene: NA
J gene: TRBJ2-7
CDR3 DNA: TGTGCCACCAGTGATCCGGGGCGCAGCTCCTACGAGCAGTACTTC
CDR3 protein: CATSDPGRSSYEQYF

clone size: NA
V gene: TRBV12-3/TRBV12-4
D gene: TRBD2
J gene: TRBJ2-3
CDR3 DNA: TGTGCCAGCAGCAATAGCGGGAATCCAGATACGCAGTATTTT
CDR3 protein: CASSNSGNPDTQYF

clone size: few
V gene: TRBV12-3/TRBV12-4
D gene: TRBD2
J gene: TRBJ2-5
CDR3 DNA: TGTGCCAGCTCCGGCGCCCTAGCGGGAGGGCCCGGGGAGACCCAGTACTTC
CDR3 protein: CASSGALAGGPGETQYF

clone size: NA
V gene: TRBV4-1
D gene: NA
J gene: TRBJ1-1
CDR3 DNA: TGCGCCAGCAGCCAAAGCCAGGGAGTGCCGAACACTGAAGCTTTCTTT
CDR3 protein: CASSQSQGVPNTEAFF

clone size: NA
V gene: TRBV3-1
D gene: NA
J gene: TRBJ1-1
CDR3 DNA: TGTGCCAGCAGCCAGGGTATCACTGAAGCTTTCTTT
CDR3 protein: CASSQGITEAFF

clone size: few
V gene: TRBV3-1
D gene: NA
J gene: TRBJ2-2
CDR3 DNA: TGTGCCAGCAGCCAACGGCGGAGAAACACCGGGGAGCTGTTTTTT
CDR3 protein: CASSQRRRNTGELFF

clone size: few
V gene: TRBV5-5
D gene: NA
J gene: TRBJ2-7
CDR3 DNA: TGTGCCAGCAGCATAGGGGGAGCCTACGAGCAGTACTTC
CDR3 protein: CASSIGGAYEQYF

clone size: NA
V gene: TRBV5-1
D gene: NA
J gene: TRBJ1-2
CDR3 DNA: TGCGCCAGCACCCTTGGGGAGGATGGCTACACCTTC
CDR3 protein: CASTLGEDGYTF

clone size: many
V gene: TRBV7-3
D gene: NA
J gene: TRBJ2-3
CDR3 DNA: TGTGCCAGCAGCTTAACGTCAGGAGGGGGCGGTAGCACAGATACGCAGTATTTT
CDR3 protein: CASSLTSGGGGSTDTQYF

clone size: few
V gene: TRBV4-3
D gene: NA
J gene: TRBJ1-2
CDR3 DNA: TGCGCCAGCAGCCAAGTAGTAGGGGTTCGGGATGGCTACACCTTC
CDR3 protein: CASSQVVGVRDGYTF

clone size: few
V gene: TRBV5-1
D gene: TRBD1
J gene: TRBJ1-1
CDR3 DNA: TGCGCCAGCAGCTTGGGGGACAGCGCAGGAGCTTTCTTT
CDR3 protein: CASSLGDSAGAFF

clone size: few
V gene: TRBV4-3
D gene: TRBD2
J gene: TRBJ2-5
CDR3 DNA: TGCGCCAGCAGCCAAGATTCTAGCGGGAGGACCCCAGGAGAGACCCAGTACTTC
CDR3 protein: CASSQDSSGRTPGETQYF